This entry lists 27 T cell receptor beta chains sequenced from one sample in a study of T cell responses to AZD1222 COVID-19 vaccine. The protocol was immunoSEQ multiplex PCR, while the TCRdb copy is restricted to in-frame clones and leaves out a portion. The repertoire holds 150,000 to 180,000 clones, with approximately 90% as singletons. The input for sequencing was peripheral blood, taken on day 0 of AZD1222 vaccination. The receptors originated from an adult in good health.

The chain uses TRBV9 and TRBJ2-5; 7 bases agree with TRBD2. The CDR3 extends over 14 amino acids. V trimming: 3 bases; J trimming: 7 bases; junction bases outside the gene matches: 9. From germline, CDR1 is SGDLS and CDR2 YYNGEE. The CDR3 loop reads CASSDLTGGGTQYF. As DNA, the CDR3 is TGTGCCAGCAGCGACCTAACGGGCGGGGGGACCCAGTACTTC.

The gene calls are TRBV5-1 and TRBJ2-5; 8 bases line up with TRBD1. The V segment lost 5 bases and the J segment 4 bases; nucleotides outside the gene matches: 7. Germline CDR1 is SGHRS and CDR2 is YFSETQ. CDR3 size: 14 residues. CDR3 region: CASRPTGGSETQYF. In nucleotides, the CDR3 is TGCGCCAGCAGGCCTACAGGGGGGTCAGAGACCCAGTACTTC.

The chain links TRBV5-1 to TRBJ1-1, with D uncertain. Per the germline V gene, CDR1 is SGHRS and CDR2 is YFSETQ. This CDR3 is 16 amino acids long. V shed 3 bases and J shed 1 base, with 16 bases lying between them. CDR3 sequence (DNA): TGCGCCAGCAGCTCCGCGACACCTGTGTCGAACACTGAAGCTTTCTTT. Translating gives CASSSATPVSNTEAFF.

The CDR3, as DNA: TGTGCCAGCAGCTTATCTGGGACAGGGGGGACCGGGCAGTACTTC. It is translated as CASSLSGTGGTGQYF. V and J are TRBV7-9 and TRBJ2-7, with 11 bases fitting TRBD1. Germline lookup yields CDR1 SEHNR and CDR2 FQNEAQ (reference sequence). The CDR3 runs 15 residues. The ends lost 2 bases at V and 9 bases at J; junction bases unmatched: 9.

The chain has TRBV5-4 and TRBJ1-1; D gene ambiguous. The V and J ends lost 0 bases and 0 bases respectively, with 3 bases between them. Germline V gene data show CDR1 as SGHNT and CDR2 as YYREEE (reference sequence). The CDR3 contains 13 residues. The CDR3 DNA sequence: TGTGCCAGCAGCTTGGAGTTGAACACTGAAGCTTTCTTT. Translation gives CASSLELNTEAFF.

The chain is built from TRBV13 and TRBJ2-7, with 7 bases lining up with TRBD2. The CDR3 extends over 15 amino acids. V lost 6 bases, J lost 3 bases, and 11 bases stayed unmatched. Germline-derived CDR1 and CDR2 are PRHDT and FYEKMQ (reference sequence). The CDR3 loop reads CASSTRRGIDYEQYF. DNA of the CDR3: TGTGCCAGCAGTACACGGCGGGGGATCGACTACGAGCAGTACTTC. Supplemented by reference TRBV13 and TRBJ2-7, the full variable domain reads AAGVIQSPRHLIKEKRETATLKCYPIPRHDTVYWYQQGPGQDPQFLISFYEKMQSDKGSIPDRFSAQQFSDYHSELNMSSLELGDSALYFCASSTRRGIDYEQYFGPGTRLTVT.

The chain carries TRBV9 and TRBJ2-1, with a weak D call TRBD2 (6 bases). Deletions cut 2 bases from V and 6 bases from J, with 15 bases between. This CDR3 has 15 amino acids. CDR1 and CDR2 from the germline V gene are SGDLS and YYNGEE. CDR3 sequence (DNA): TGTGCCAGCAGCGTCGGAGGGGACGAGAGCAATGAGCAGTTCTTC. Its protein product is CASSVGGDESNEQFF.

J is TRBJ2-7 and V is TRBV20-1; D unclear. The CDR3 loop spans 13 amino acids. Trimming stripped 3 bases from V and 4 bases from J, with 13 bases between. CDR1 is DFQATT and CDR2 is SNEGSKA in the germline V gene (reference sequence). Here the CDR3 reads CSASVRGSYEQYF. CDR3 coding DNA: TGCAGTGCTAGTGTACGCGGCTCATACGAGCAGTACTTC.

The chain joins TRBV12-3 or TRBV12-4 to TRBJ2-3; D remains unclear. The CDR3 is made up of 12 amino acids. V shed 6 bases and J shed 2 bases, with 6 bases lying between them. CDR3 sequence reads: CASSFLTDTQYF. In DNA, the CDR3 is TGTGCCAGCAGCTTTCTCACAGATACGCAGTATTTT.

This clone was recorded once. CDR3 nucleotide sequence: TGCGCCAGCAGCTTGGTTGCCCGGGGGTCACCCCTCCACTTT. This gives the protein CASSLVARGSPLHF. The chain recombines TRBV5-1 with TRBJ1-6; D possibly corresponds to TRBD1 (5 bases). Germline CDR1 and CDR2: SGHRS and YFSETQ. The CDR3 runs 14 residues. Trimming took off 0 bases at V and 10 bases at J, with 11 bases between the two ends.

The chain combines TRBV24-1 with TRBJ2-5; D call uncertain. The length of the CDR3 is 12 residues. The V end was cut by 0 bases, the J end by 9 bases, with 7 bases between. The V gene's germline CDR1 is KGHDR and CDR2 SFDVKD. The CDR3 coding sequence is TGTGCCACCAGTGATTTGCGAGGCCCCCAGTACTTC. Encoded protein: CATSDLRGPQYF.

CDR3 loop: CASSGTGLNQPQHF. CDR3 DNA: TGTGCCAGCAGCGGGACAGGCTTAAATCAGCCCCAGCATTTT. The J gene is TRBJ1-5, the V gene TRBV11-2, with 8 bases that match TRBD1. CDR3 length: 14 residues. V shed 5 bases and J 4 bases; nucleotides not matched to a gene: 4. The germline V gene has CDR1 SGHAT and CDR2 FQNNGV.

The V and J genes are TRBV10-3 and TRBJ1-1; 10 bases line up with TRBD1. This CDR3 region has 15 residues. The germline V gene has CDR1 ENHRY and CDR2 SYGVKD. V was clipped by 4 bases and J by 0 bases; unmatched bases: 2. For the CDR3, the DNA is TGTGCCATCAGTGGGGGGACAGGGGTGAACACTGAAGCTTTCTTT. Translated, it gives CAISGGTGVNTEAFF.

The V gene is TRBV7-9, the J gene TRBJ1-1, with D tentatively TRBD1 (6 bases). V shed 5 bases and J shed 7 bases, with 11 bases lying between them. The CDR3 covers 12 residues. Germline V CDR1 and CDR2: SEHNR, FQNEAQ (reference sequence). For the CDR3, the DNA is TGTGCCAGCAGCCTACCCAGGGGTGAAGCTTTCTTT. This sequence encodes CASSLPRGEAFF.

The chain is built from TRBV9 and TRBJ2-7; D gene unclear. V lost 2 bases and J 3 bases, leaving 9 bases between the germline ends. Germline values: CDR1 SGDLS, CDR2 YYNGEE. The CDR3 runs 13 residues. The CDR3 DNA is TGTGCCAGCAGCGTCGACAACAACTACGAGCAGTACTTC. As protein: CASSVDNNYEQYF.

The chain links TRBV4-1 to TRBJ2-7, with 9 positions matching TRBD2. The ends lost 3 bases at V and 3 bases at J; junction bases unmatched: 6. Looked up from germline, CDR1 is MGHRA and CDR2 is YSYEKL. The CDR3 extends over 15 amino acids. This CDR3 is CASSQGTSWDYEQYF. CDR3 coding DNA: TGCGCCAGCAGCCAGGGGACTAGCTGGGACTACGAGCAGTACTTC.

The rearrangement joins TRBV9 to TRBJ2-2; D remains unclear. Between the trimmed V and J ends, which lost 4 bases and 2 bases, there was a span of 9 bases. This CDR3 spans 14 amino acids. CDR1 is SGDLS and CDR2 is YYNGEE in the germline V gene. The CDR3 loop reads CASSPDGNTGELFF. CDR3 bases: TGTGCCAGCAGCCCGGACGGAAACACCGGGGAGCTGTTTTTT.

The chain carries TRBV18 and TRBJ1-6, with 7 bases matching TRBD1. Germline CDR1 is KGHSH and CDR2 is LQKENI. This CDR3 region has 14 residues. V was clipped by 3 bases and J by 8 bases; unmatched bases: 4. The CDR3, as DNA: TGTGCCAGCTCACCTAAGCAGGGGGATTCACCCCTCCACTTT. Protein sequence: CASSPKQGDSPLHF.

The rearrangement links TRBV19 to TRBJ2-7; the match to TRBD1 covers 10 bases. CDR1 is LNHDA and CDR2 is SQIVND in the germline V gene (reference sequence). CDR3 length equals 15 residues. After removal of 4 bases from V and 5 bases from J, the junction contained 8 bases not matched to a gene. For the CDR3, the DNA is TGTGCCAGTAGTACGTCCGGGACAGGGGACAACGAGCAGTACTTC. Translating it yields CASSTSGTGDNEQYF.

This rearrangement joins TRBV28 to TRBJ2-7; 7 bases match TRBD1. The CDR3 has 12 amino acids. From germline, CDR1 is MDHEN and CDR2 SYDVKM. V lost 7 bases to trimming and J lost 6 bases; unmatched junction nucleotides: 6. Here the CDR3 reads CASTLTGSEQYF. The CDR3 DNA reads TGTGCCAGCACCCTGACAGGGTCCGAGCAGTACTTC. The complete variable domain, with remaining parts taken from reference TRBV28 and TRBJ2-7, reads DVKVTQSSRYLVKRTGEKVFLECVQDMDHENMFWYRQDPGLGLRLIYFSYDVKMKEKGDIPEGYSVSREKKERFSLILESASTNQTSMYLCASTLTGSEQYFGPGTRLTVT.

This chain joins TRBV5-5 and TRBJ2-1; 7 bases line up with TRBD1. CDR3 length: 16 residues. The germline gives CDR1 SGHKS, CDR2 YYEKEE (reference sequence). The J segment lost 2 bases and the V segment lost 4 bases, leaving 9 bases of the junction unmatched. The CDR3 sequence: CASSPSPGTAYNEQFF. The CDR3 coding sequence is TGTGCCAGCAGCCCTAGCCCCGGGACAGCCTACAATGAGCAGTTCTTC.

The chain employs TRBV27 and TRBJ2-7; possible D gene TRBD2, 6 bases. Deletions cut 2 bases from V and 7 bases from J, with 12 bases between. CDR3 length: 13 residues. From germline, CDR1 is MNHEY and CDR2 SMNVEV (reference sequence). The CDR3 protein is CASSLGGVGEQYF. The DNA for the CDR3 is TGTGCCAGCAGTTTAGGCGGGGTTGGGGAGCAGTACTTC.

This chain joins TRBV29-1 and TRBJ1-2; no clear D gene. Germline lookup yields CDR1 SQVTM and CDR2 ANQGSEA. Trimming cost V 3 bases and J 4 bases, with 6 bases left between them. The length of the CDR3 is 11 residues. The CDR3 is CSVEGIYGYTF. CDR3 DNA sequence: TGCAGCGTTGAGGGGATCTATGGCTACACCTTC.

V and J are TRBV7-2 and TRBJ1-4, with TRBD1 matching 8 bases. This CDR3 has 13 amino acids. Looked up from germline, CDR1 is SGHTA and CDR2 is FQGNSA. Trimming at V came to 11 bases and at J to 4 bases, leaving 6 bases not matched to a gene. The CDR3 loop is CASRDRHNEKLFF. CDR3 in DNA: TGTGCCTCCCGGGACAGGCATAATGAAAAACTGTTTTTT.

CDR3 protein: CSVEAPLGRAEAFF. In nucleotides, the CDR3 is TGCAGCGTTGAAGCCCCACTTGGCAGGGCTGAAGCTTTCTTT. This rearrangement joins TRBV29-1 to TRBJ1-1, with TRBD1 as a possible D gene (5 bases). V lost 1 base, J lost 6 bases, and 15 bases lay in between. The CDR3 contains 14 residues. Germline V gene lookup returns CDR1 SQVTM and CDR2 ANQGSEA. The variable domain in full, completed from reference TRBV29-1 and TRBJ1-1, reads SAVISQKPSRDICQRGTSLTIQCQVDSQVTMMFWYRQQPGQSLTLIATANQGSEATYESGFVIDKFPISRPNLTFSTLTVSNMSPEDSSIYLCSVEAPLGRAEAFFGQGTRLTVV.

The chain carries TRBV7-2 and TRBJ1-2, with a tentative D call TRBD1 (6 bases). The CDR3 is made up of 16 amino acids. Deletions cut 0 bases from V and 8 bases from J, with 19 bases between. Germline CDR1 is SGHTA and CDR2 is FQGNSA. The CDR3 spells CASSLASTGLERGYTF. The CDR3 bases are TGTGCCAGCAGCTTAGCTTCGACAGGTCTCGAGAGAGGCTACACCTTC.

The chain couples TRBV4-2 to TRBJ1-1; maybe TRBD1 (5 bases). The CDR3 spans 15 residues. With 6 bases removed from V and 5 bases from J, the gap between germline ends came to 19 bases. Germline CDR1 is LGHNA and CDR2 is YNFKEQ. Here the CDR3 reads CASSLDGGVQTEAFF. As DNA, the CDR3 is TGTGCCAGCAGTCTCGATGGGGGGGTACAAACTGAAGCTTTCTTT.